The source of this T cell receptor (beta chain) is a study of brain metastases from non-small cell lung cancer. Findings of the study overall: In approximately 60% of brain metastases, T-cell clones were expanded compared with matched primary tumors. Compared with primary tumors, brain metastases showed less T-cell infiltration. Paired brain metastases and primary tumors largely shared TCR repertoires.

On this clone itself: Its matching antigen is unknown. Other DNA sequences in this specimen translate into the identical CDR3.

Method: immunoSEQ multiplex PCR; TCRdb's copy keeps in-frame clones and lacks some. Here the sample spans roughly 540 clones, over 80% being singletons. The CDR3 is 13 residues long. V dropped 3 bases and J dropped 5 bases, with 10 bases sitting between them. The germline CDR1 and CDR2 sequences are SGHAT and FQDESV (reference sequence). This chain connects TRBV11-1 to TRBJ1-1; a possible D gene is TRBD1 (6 bases). This receptor was identified in a donor older than 35 with non-small cell lung cancer. Sequencing was performed on tissue from a brain metastasis. This CDR3 reads CASSLRRGTEAFF. Here the CDR3 DNA reads TGTGCCAGCAGCTTGCGAAGGGGGACTGAAGCTTTCTTT.